This passage covers 25 T cell receptor beta chains from one sample sequenced in a study of blood T cell repertoires in COVID-19. Method: immunoSEQ multiplex PCR; TCRdb's copy keeps in-frame clones and lacks some. The profile shows over 120,000 clones, about 80% of them singletons. Input material: peripheral blood. The source of these receptors is an older woman with acute or convalescent COVID-19.

This sequence joins TRBV12-3 or TRBV12-4 and TRBJ1-1; 7 bases are shared with TRBD1. The CDR3 covers 12 residues. The junction had 3 bases not matched to a gene; V was cut back by 5 bases and J by 6 bases. The CDR3: CASSPGTAEAFF. Here the CDR3 DNA reads TGTGCCAGCAGTCCTGGGACAGCTGAAGCTTTCTTT.

V usage is TRBV5-4 and J usage is TRBJ1-1, with 9 bases that match TRBD1. Germline values: CDR1 SGHNT, CDR2 YYREEE (reference sequence). Losses at the gene ends were 5 bases for V and 5 bases for J; bases not matched to a gene: 10. The CDR3 has 15 amino acids. The CDR3 protein is CASRLQGAVGTEAFF. In DNA form, the CDR3 reads TGTGCCAGCAGATTACAGGGGGCCGTAGGGACTGAAGCTTTCTTT.

The chain carries TRBV7-9 and TRBJ2-7; D remains ambiguous. The V end lost 5 bases, the J end lost 2 bases, and 10 bases lay between the germline ends. CDR1 and CDR2 (germline): SEHNR, FQNEAQ (reference sequence). The CDR3 contains 13 residues. The CDR3 here is CASSAGTPYEQYF. The DNA of the CDR3 is TGTGCCAGCAGCGCCGGTACGCCCTACGAGCAGTACTTC.

The chain links TRBV19 to TRBJ1-5; D may be TRBD1 (6 bases). This CDR3 is built from 17 residues. Germline CDR1 is LNHDA and CDR2 is SQIVND (reference sequence). V was trimmed by 0 bases and J by 0 bases, leaving 12 bases between them. CDR3 sequence reads: CASSIDRQAYSNQPQHF. Written as DNA, the CDR3 is TGTGCCAGTAGTATAGACCGACAGGCCTATAGCAATCAGCCCCAGCATTTT.

The V call is TRBV9, the J call TRBJ1-5; no clear D gene. V shed 3 bases and J shed 5 bases, with 15 bases lying between them. Looked up from germline, CDR1 is SGDLS and CDR2 is YYNGEE. This CDR3 is 15 amino acids long. The CDR3 DNA follows: TGTGCCAGCAGCGATAGTGGAGGGTTTTATCAGCCCCAGCATTTT. Amino acid sequence: CASSDSGGFYQPQHF.

The chain employs TRBV28 and TRBJ1-2; D is perhaps TRBD1 (6 bases). V was cut by 8 bases and J by 1 base, with 14 bases left in between. The CDR3 sequence is 14 residues long. Germline values: CDR1 MDHEN, CDR2 SYDVKM. The CDR3 DNA is TGTGCCAGCTTACAGGGCCGAGGTAACTATGGCTACACCTTC. This gives the protein CASLQGRGNYGYTF.

Points on this clone: The conserved closing phenylalanine or tryptophan is absent in this CDR3, likely reflecting a read error. The limits of the CDR3 on the DNA are not certain, so only TCRdb's listed CDR3 is given. The chain employs TRBV7-7 and TRBJ1-3. The CDR3 spans 11 amino acids, including both terminal residues. The V gene's germline CDR1 is SSHAT and CDR2 FNYEAQ (reference sequence). Here the CDR3 reads CASSLVPPGGS.

DNA for the CDR3: TGCGCCAGCAGCCAAGCCTCGTCAGTCGGGGTTAACTATGGCTACACCTTC. It translates to CASSQASSVGVNYGYTF. This sequence joins TRBV4-3 and TRBJ1-2; no definite D call. Trimming took 1 base from V and 1 from J, leaving 16 bases between them. The CDR3 consists of 17 residues. The germline CDR1 and CDR2 sequences are LGHNA and YSLEER.

The chain is built from TRBV19 and TRBJ1-1; the D gene is possibly TRBD1 (5 bases). In germline, CDR1 is LNHDA, CDR2 SQIVND (reference sequence). The CDR3 is 18 residues long. V lost 6 bases and J 5 bases, leaving 28 bases between the germline ends. CDR3 residues: CASRELGLRVLKGTEAFF. CDR3 sequence (DNA): TGTGCCAGTAGAGAACTGGGATTAAGGGTCTTAAAGGGGACTGAAGCTTTCTTT.

On this clone: Other DNA sequences in this sample translate to the same CDR3. The chain carries TRBV7-9 and TRBJ1-3; D is unclear. There are 12 residues in the CDR3. CDR1 SEHNR and CDR2 FQNEAQ come from the germline V gene (reference sequence). V lost 0 bases, J lost 8 bases, and 5 bases lay in between. CDR3: CASSLARDTIYF. The CDR3 DNA sequence: TGTGCCAGCAGCTTAGCGCGAGACACCATATATTTT.

This chain joins TRBV7-6 and TRBJ2-7, with TRBD2 identical over 7 bases. The CDR3 has 15 residues. Germline CDR1 and CDR2: SGHVS and FNYEAQ. V shed 1 base and J 3 bases; nucleotides not matched to a gene: 6. The chain's CDR3 is CASSLGSGGLYEQYF. The CDR3 bases are TGTGCCAGCAGCTTAGGGTCGGGAGGCCTCTACGAGCAGTACTTC.

The genes are TRBV7-3 and TRBJ2-2; 7 nucleotides match TRBD2. The CDR3 is 15 amino acids. J was trimmed by 4 bases and V by 2 bases; bases with no gene match: 4. Germline CDR1 SGHTA, CDR2 FQGTGA. The CDR3 DNA is TGTGCCAGCAGCTTAGCAGGCGGGGGCACCGGGGAGCTGTTTTTT. Translating it yields CASSLAGGGTGELFF. The whole variable domain, filled in from reference TRBV7-3 and TRBJ2-2, reads GAGVSQTPSNKVTEKGKYVELRCDPISGHTALYWYRQSLGQGPEFLIYFQGTGAADDSGLPNDRFFAVRPEGSVSTLKIQRTERGDSAVYLCASSLAGGGTGELFFGEGSRLTVL.

V gene TRBV19 combines with J gene TRBJ1-6; D not resolved. This CDR3 region has 13 residues. Germline CDR1 LNHDA, CDR2 SQIVND (reference sequence). The germline V and J ends were trimmed by 5 bases and 7 bases, with 9 bases remaining between them. CDR3 region: CASSDSRNSPLHF. CDR3 nucleotides: TGTGCCAGTAGTGACTCGCGGAATTCACCCCTCCACTTT.

This chain links TRBV10-3 with TRBJ2-1; 9 bases are a match to TRBD1. The CDR3 sequence is 14 residues long. Germline assignment: CDR1 ENHRY and CDR2 SYGVKD. V was pared by 5 bases and J by 8 bases, with 7 bases of the junction left unmatched. The CDR3 region is CAISPGQGTDEQFF. CDR3 DNA sequence: TGTGCCATCAGTCCGGGACAGGGCACCGATGAGCAGTTCTTC.

The gene calls are TRBV19 and TRBJ1-4; D possibly corresponds to TRBD1 (5 bases). Trimming removed 9 bases at V and 0 bases at J, with 11 bases between. Germline V gene lookup returns CDR1 LNHDA and CDR2 SQIVND (reference sequence). This CDR3 has 14 residues. The CDR3 DNA is TGTGCCAGCACAGGCCTTGCAACTAATGAAAAACTGTTTTTT. Its translation is CASTGLATNEKLFF.

This sequence joins TRBV19 and TRBJ2-3; maybe TRBD1 (6 bases). Deletions cut 3 bases from V and 6 bases from J, with 13 bases between. This CDR3 is built from 14 residues. Germline CDR1 is LNHDA and CDR2 is SQIVND (reference sequence). The CDR3 DNA follows: TGTGCCAGTAGTATGGGGACACTCGGGGATACGCAGTATTTT. Protein sequence: CASSMGTLGDTQYF.

This clone showed up just once. This chain links TRBV5-4 with TRBJ2-2; 14 bases align to TRBD2. The junction had 10 bases not matched to a gene; V was cut back by 6 bases and J by 6 bases. Germline loops: CDR1 SGHNT, CDR2 YYREEE (reference sequence). CDR3 length equals 17 residues. The CDR3: CASKGLAGDIESGELFF. The DNA for the CDR3 is TGTGCCAGCAAGGGACTAGCGGGAGATATTGAGTCCGGGGAGCTGTTTTTT.

J is TRBJ2-1 and V is TRBV29-1; the D gene is possibly TRBD2 (6 bases). Per the germline V gene, CDR1 is SQVTM and CDR2 is ANQGSEA. V was pared by 3 bases and J by 13 bases, with 19 bases between. The CDR3 loop spans 13 amino acids. CDR3 region: CSVEGGAAMSQFF. The CDR3 DNA follows: TGCAGCGTTGAGGGGGGAGCCGCAATGAGTCAGTTCTTC.

The chain joins TRBV30 to TRBJ1-4; 9 bases align to TRBD1. Germline V lookup: CDR1 GTSNPN, CDR2 SVGIG (reference sequence). The V gene end was trimmed by 4 bases and the J gene end by 5 bases; junction bases not matched to a gene: 5. The CDR3 consists of 14 residues. In DNA, the CDR3 is TGTGCCTGGACTCGCGGACAGGGGAATGAAAAACTGTTTTTT. Amino acid sequence: CAWTRGQGNEKLFF.

V gene TRBV14 combines with J gene TRBJ2-3; 9 nucleotides line up with TRBD1. The germline CDR1 and CDR2 sequences are SGHDN and FVKESK. The ends lost 0 bases at V and 2 bases at J; junction bases unmatched: 6. This CDR3 has 17 residues. CDR3 DNA: TGTGCCAGCAGCCAAGATTGGGACAGGGAGAACACAGATACGCAGTATTTT. As protein: CASSQDWDRENTDTQYF.

The genes are TRBV14 and TRBJ1-4; TRBD1 agrees at 9 bases. With 4 bases clipped from V and 0 bases from J, the junction kept 6 bases outside the gene matches. The V gene's germline CDR1 is SGHDN and CDR2 FVKESK. This CDR3 is 17 amino acids long. As DNA, the CDR3 is TGTGCCAGCAGCCCCACTAGGGACAGGGCAACTAATGAAAAACTGTTTTTT. As protein: CASSPTRDRATNEKLFF.

The chain recombines TRBV5-5 with TRBJ1-3; 10 bases map to TRBD1. CDR3 length: 17 amino acids. The V and J ends lost 6 bases and 0 bases, in that order; junction bases with no gene match: 9. Germline V gives CDR1 SGHKS, CDR2 YYEKEE (reference sequence). CDR3 residues: CASTDGTGVSSGNTIYF. The CDR3 DNA reads TGTGCCAGCACCGATGGGACAGGGGTCTCCTCTGGAAACACCATATATTTT.

The chain uses TRBV7-8 and TRBJ1-2; the D gene is possibly TRBD1 (5 bases). This CDR3 is built from 12 residues. V was pared by 5 bases and J by 9 bases, with 13 bases between. Germline assignment: CDR1 SGHVS and CDR2 FQNEAQ. The CDR3 nucleotides read TGTGCCAGCAGCGCAACGGGGGGGAGCTACACCTTC. Translated: CASSATGGSYTF. The complete variable domain, with remaining parts taken from reference TRBV7-8 and TRBJ1-2, reads GAGVSQSPRYKVAKRGQDVALRCDPISGHVSLFWYQQALGQGPEFLTYFQNEAQLDKSGLPSDRFFAERPEGSVSTLKIQRTQQEDSAVYLCASSATGGSYTFGSGTRLTVV.

The rearrangement links TRBV9 to TRBJ1-5; D gene unclear. Germline V lookup: CDR1 SGDLS, CDR2 YYNGEE. The CDR3 runs 14 residues. V lost 1 base and J lost 3, with 8 bases in between. The CDR3 sequence is CASSVSDSNQPQHF. Written as DNA, the CDR3 is TGTGCCAGCAGCGTATCAGACTCCAATCAGCCCCAGCATTTT.

The chain combines TRBV19 with TRBJ2-7, with 8 bases matching TRBD2. J was trimmed by 3 bases and V by 7 bases; bases with no gene match: 8. The germline V gene encodes CDR1 LNHDA and CDR2 SQIVND (reference sequence). CDR3 size: 14 residues. The CDR3 sequence: CASTGTRGDYEQYF. In nucleotides, the CDR3 is TGTGCCAGTACCGGGACTAGAGGGGACTACGAGCAGTACTTC. Full variable domain (missing parts from reference TRBV19 and TRBJ2-7): DGGITQSPKYLFRKEGQNVTLSCEQNLNHDAMYWYRQDPGQGLRLIYYSQIVNDFQKGDIAEGYSVSREKKESFPLTVTSAQKNPTAFYLCASTGTRGDYEQYFGPGTRLTVT.